The rows below give T cell receptor beta chains drawn from one sample of a study of STAT5B mutations in CD4+ large granular lymphocyte leukemia. Measured with immunoSEQ multiplex PCR; TCRdb has only the in-frame clones, and not every one. The sample lists 20,000 to 25,000 clones, 75% to 85% occurring once. The sequenced sample was CD4+ T cells from blood buffy coats. All receptors derive from a human donor in good health. CDR3s include the opening cysteine and the closing phenylalanine or tryptophan. D genes are given only for firm matches. For some rows the clone size is stated as once, few or many, or as a class when expanded; others skip it.

clone_size	j_call	d_call	v_call	cdr3_nt	cdr3_aa
.	TRBJ2-7	.	TRBV11-1	TGTGCCAGCAGCTTGGACTATAATTCCTACGAGCAGTACTTC	CASSLDYNSYEQYF
.	TRBJ2-6	TRBD1	TRBV14	TGTGCCAGCAGCCAATTCCGGGACAGTCTCTCTGGGGCCAACGTCCTGACTTTC	CASSQFRDSLSGANVLTF
.	TRBJ2-7	TRBD1	TRBV11-2	TGTGCCAGCAGCACCGGGACAGGGGGGACCAAGCAGTACTTC	CASSTGTGGTKQYF
.	TRBJ2-1	.	TRBV29-1	TGCAGCGTTGATCAGGGTGGCCTCCAGTTCTTC	CSVDQGGLQFF
.	TRBJ1-2	TRBD1	TRBV15	TGTGCCACCAGCAGTCCAATCGACAGGGCTGGTGGCTACACCTTC	CATSSPIDRAGGYTF
.	TRBJ2-7	.	TRBV5-7	TGTGCCAGCAGCCCCCTGCCTTCCGAGCAGTACTTC	CASSPLPSEQYF
.	TRBJ2-7	.	TRBV7-2	TGTGCCAGCAATAGTTGGGGGCAGGGGGGCGGCGAGCAGTACTTC	CASNSWGQGGGEQYF
.	TRBJ1-2	TRBD1	TRBV11-2	TGTGCCAGCAGTTTTGACAGGGCTCCGGTTAGCTTAGGCTACACCTTC	CASSFDRAPVSLGYTF
.	TRBJ1-2	.	TRBV30	TGTGCCTGGAGTTCAGGGGACTATGGCTACACCTTC	CAWSSGDYGYTF
.	TRBJ2-3	.	TRBV10-3	TGTGCCATCAGTGATCCCGGACAGACGCAGTATTTT	CAISDPGQTQYF
.	TRBJ1-4	TRBD1	TRBV5-1	TGCGCCAGCAGCATAGGACAGGGGGATGAAAAACTGTTTTTT	CASSIGQGDEKLFF
.	TRBJ2-2	.	TRBV5-1	TGCGCCAGCAGTCTTACGGGAGAAATTGCCGGGGAGCTGTTTTTT	CASSLTGEIAGELFF
.	TRBJ2-5	.	TRBV19	TGTGCCAGTTCCCCTTTAGCGGCCCAAGAGACCCAGTACTTC	CASSPLAAQETQYF
few	TRBJ1-2	.	TRBV5-1	TGCGCCAGCAGCCCAGGGACGGTGGACCTTTATGGCTACACCTTC	CASSPGTVDLYGYTF
.	TRBJ1-3	.	TRBV5-4	TGTGCCAGCAGCTCCAGGGCGAGCTCTGGAAACACCATATATTTT	CASSSRASSGNTIYF
.	TRBJ2-1	.	TRBV28	TGTGCCAGCAGGGGGTCCTACAATGAGCAGTTCTTC	CASRGSYNEQFF
once	TRBJ1-2	TRBD1	TRBV28	TGTGCCAGCAGTTTATATGGACAGGCCACGTCGGGGGACTATGGCTACACCTTC	CASSLYGQATSGDYGYTF
once	TRBJ2-6	.	TRBV10-3	TGTGCCATCAGTGAGTTGGGGCTCGGGGCCAACGTCCTGACTTTC	CAISELGLGANVLTF
.	TRBJ1-5	.	TRBV7-8	TGTGCCAGCAGCCCCTTACAGCAATATAGCAATCAGCCCCAGCATTTT	CASSPLQQYSNQPQHF
once	TRBJ1-5	.	TRBV19	TGTGCCAGTAGTATATCAGGGGAGGGCAATCAGCCCCAGCATTTT	CASSISGEGNQPQHF
few	TRBJ1-1	.	TRBV7-9	TGTGCCAGCAGCCCCGTGGGGCAGAAGAACACTGAAGCTTTCTTT	CASSPVGQKNTEAFF
few	TRBJ1-1	.	TRBV4-2	TGTGCCAGCAGCCAAGAATGGGAGAGCACTGAAGCTTTCTTT	CASSQEWESTEAFF
once	TRBJ1-5	.	TRBV10-2	TGCGCCAGCAGTGACCGACCGAGTCAGCCCCAGCATTTT	CASSDRPSQPQHF
.	TRBJ2-4	.	TRBV9	TGTGCCAGCAGCCCCATGGAGTCCCCAAACATTCAGTACTTC	CASSPMESPNIQYF